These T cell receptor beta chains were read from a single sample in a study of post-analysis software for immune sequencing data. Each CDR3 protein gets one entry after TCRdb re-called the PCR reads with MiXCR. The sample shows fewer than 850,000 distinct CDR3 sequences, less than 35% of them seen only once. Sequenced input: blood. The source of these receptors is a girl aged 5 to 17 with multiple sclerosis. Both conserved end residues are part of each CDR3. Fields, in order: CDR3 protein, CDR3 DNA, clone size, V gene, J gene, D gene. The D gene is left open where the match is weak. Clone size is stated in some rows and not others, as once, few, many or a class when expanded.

CSASRRTLGEAFF	TGCAGTGCTAGTCGGCGGACCCTAGGAGAAGCTTTCTTT	few	TRBV20-1	TRBJ1-1	NA
CASSQRVGYTGELFF	TGTGCCAGCAGCCAAAGGGTAGGGTACACCGGGGAGCTGTTTTTT	NA	TRBV3-1	TRBJ2-2	NA
CSVDGQAHGVYQETQYF	TGCAGCGTTGATGGTCAGGCGCACGGTGTGTACCAAGAGACCCAGTACTTC	NA	TRBV29-1	TRBJ2-5	NA
CASSSPSPGVTNIQYF	TGTGCCAGCAGTTCTCCCAGCCCGGGGGTCACGAACATTCAGTACTTC	NA	TRBV28	TRBJ2-4	NA
CASASESGTNEKLFF	TGTGCCAGCGCGAGCGAATCGGGAACTAATGAAAAACTGTTTTTT	NA	TRBV12-3/TRBV12-4	TRBJ1-4	NA
CSARDPRSGGNEQFF	TGCAGTGCTAGAGATCCCCGGTCGGGGGGCAATGAGCAGTTCTTC	NA	TRBV20-1	TRBJ2-1	TRBD2
CASSSDLPAGGETQYF	TGTGCCAGCAGCTCCGACTTACCAGCGGGAGGGGAGACCCAGTACTTC	many	TRBV6-6	TRBJ2-5	TRBD2
CASSSSRGNTIYF	TGTGCCAGCAGTTCGAGTAGGGGGAACACCATATATTTT	NA	TRBV6-5	TRBJ1-3	NA
CASSLGPGEPYEQYF	TGTGCCAGCAGCTTAGGGCCCGGTGAACCCTACGAGCAGTACTTC	NA	TRBV7-2	TRBJ2-7	NA
CASSSFPAGEGTQYF	TGCGCCAGCAGCTCGTTCCCAGCCGGTGAGGGGACCCAGTACTTC	few	TRBV5-1	TRBJ2-5	NA
CASRPRQGADTQYF	TGTGCCAGCAGACCTCGACAGGGAGCAGATACGCAGTATTTT	NA	TRBV12-3/TRBV12-4	TRBJ2-3	TRBD1
CASSWGGGDNEQFF	TGCGCCAGCAGCTGGGGGGGTGGCGACAATGAGCAGTTCTTC	few	TRBV5-1	TRBJ2-1	TRBD2
CASSQEPQCNEQFF	TGTGCCAGCAGCCAAGAGCCACAGTGCAATGAGCAGTTCTTC	NA	TRBV4-2	TRBJ2-1	NA
CASSQEGAGGDTQYF	TGTGCCAGCAGCCAAGAAGGAGCGGGAGGAGATACGCAGTATTTT	NA	TRBV3-1	TRBJ2-3	TRBD2
CASSFGTPLVAFF	TGTGCCAGCAGTTTCGGGACACCGTTGGTGGCTTTCTTT	NA	TRBV28	TRBJ1-1	NA
CASSTGTSGGRRGDTQYF	TGTGCCAGCAGTACCGGGACTAGCGGGGGGCGCAGGGGGGATACGCAGTATTTT	NA	TRBV6-1	TRBJ2-3	TRBD2
CASSARDQRRETQYF	TGCGCCAGCAGCGCACGGGACCAAAGGAGGGAGACCCAGTACTTC	NA	TRBV5-1	TRBJ2-5	NA
CASSYGGLNEAFF	TGTGCCAGCAGTTATGGGGGTCTAAACGAAGCTTTCTTT	few	TRBV6-5	TRBJ1-1	NA
CSAALGVGSPLHF	TGCAGTGCCGCGTTGGGGGTGGGTTCACCCCTCCACTTT	NA	TRBV20-1	TRBJ1-6	NA
CATSRVGQQETQYF	TGTGCCACCAGCAGAGTAGGACAGCAAGAGACCCAGTACTTC	NA	TRBV15	TRBJ2-5	NA
CASSAWSVGEETQFF	TGTGCCAGCAGCGCTTGGTCGGTAGGGGAAGAGACCCAGTTCTTC	NA	TRBV14	TRBJ2-1	NA
CASRGGGNTIYF	TGTGCCAGCAGGGGAGGAGGAAACACCATATATTTT	NA	TRBV12-3/TRBV12-4	TRBJ1-3	NA
CATNNRDSSYNEQFF	TGTGCCACTAACAACCGGGACAGCTCCTACAATGAGCAGTTCTTC	NA	TRBV10-3	TRBJ2-1	TRBD1
CATGEAYNEQFF	TGTGCCACCGGGGAAGCGTACAATGAGCAGTTCTTC	NA	TRBV19	TRBJ2-1	NA
CASSERGQGAIEQYF	TGTGCCAGCAGTGAAAGGGGGCAGGGGGCGATCGAGCAGTACTTC	few	TRBV25-1	TRBJ2-7	TRBD1
CASSQPRLVGSTDTQYF	TGTGCCAGCAGTCAGCCGAGACTAGTGGGAAGCACAGATACGCAGTATTTT	NA	TRBV28	TRBJ2-3	NA
CASSPDTGALATNEKLFF	TGTGCCAGCAGCCCTGATACCGGGGCTCTGGCAACTAATGAAAAACTGTTTTTT	NA	TRBV28	TRBJ1-4	NA
CASSPSLTRGTRNEQFF	TGTGCCAGCAGCCCTTCCCTGACTAGGGGGACTCGGAATGAGCAGTTCTTC	many	TRBV21-1	TRBJ2-1	NA
CASSQHLTRETQYF	TGTGCCAGCAGCCAACATCTGACGCGGGAGACCCAGTACTTC	few	TRBV7-9	TRBJ2-5	NA
CASSLGWGGGNQPQHF	TGTGCCAGCAGCCTGGGTTGGGGGGGTGGCAATCAGCCCCAGCATTTT	NA	TRBV5-6	TRBJ1-5	NA
CASSRVVRAVKETQYF	TGTGCCAGCAGCCGAGTGGTCAGGGCGGTCAAGGAGACCCAGTACTTC	NA	TRBV7-9	TRBJ2-5	NA
CASGLGRSHNEQFF	TGCGCCAGCGGCCTGGGACGTTCCCACAATGAGCAGTTCTTC	NA	TRBV10-2	TRBJ2-1	NA
CASRLTSPSEQFF	TGTGCCAGCAGGTTGACTAGTCCCAGTGAGCAGTTCTTC	NA	TRBV6-5	TRBJ2-1	NA
CASSLEGGGSTDTQYF	TGTGCCAGCAGCTTAGAGGGTGGGGGGAGCACAGATACGCAGTATTTT	few	TRBV11-2	TRBJ2-3	NA
CSAWDRRKENIQYF	TGCAGTGCTTGGGACAGAAGGAAAGAAAACATTCAGTACTTC	NA	TRBV20-1	TRBJ2-4	TRBD1
CSAREGRLAKNIQYF	TGCAGTGCTAGAGAGGGGCGTCTAGCCAAAAACATTCAGTACTTC	NA	TRBV20-1	TRBJ2-4	NA
CSARAPGGTRYF	TGCAGTGCTAGGGCCCCTGGGGGGACCCGGTACTTC	NA	TRBV20-1	TRBJ2-5	NA
CSASPQGGVNVGGTQYF	TGCAGTGCTAGCCCACAGGGTGGTGTTAATGTGGGGGGTACGCAGTATTTT	few	TRBV20-1	TRBJ2-3	NA
CSARANRSPEAFF	TGCAGTGCTAGAGCCAACAGGTCCCCCGAAGCTTTCTTT	NA	TRBV20-1	TRBJ1-1	NA
CASSQLSGGSSYNEQFF	TGCGCCAGCAGCCAACTCAGCGGGGGGTCCTCATACAATGAGCAGTTCTTC	NA	TRBV4-1	TRBJ2-1	TRBD2
CASSDRDRGLIDTQYF	TGTGCCAGCAGCGATCGGGACAGGGGGCTGATAGATACGCAGTATTTT	few	TRBV7-9	TRBJ2-3	TRBD1
CSVEPNGGTQYF	TGCAGCGTTGAACCGAACGGGGGGACCCAGTACTTC	few	TRBV29-1	TRBJ2-5	NA
CASSPHSGRAGDTQYF	TGTGCCAGCAGCCCCCATAGCGGGAGGGCGGGGGATACGCAGTATTTT	NA	TRBV3-1	TRBJ2-3	TRBD2
CASSYGPLEGGYTF	TGTGCCAGCAGTTACGGGCCCCTCGAGGGGGGCTACACCTTC	NA	TRBV6-6	TRBJ1-2	NA
CASSSGPQHF	TGTGCCAGCAGTTCCGGGCCCCAGCATTTT	few	TRBV6-8	TRBJ1-5	NA
CSARKPAGGSYEQYF	TGCAGTGCTAGGAAGCCGGCGGGAGGGTCCTACGAGCAGTACTTC	many	TRBV20-1	TRBJ2-7	TRBD2
CASTPATPRNYGYTF	TGTGCCAGCACGCCGGCCACCCCTAGAAACTATGGCTACACCTTC	NA	TRBV5-5	TRBJ1-2	NA
CASSHGQGTYEQYF	TGCGCCAGCAGCCATGGACAGGGGACCTACGAGCAGTACTTC	many	TRBV4-3	TRBJ2-7	TRBD1
CASSFRGRADTQYF	TGTGCCAGCAGTTTTAGGGGTCGCGCAGATACGCAGTATTTT	few	TRBV6-6	TRBJ2-3	NA
CASSLALAGYTF	TGTGCCAGCAGCTTAGCTCTAGCTGGCTACACCTTC	few	TRBV7-9	TRBJ1-2	NA
CASRSGGDGYTF	TGTGCCAGCAGGTCAGGAGGGGACGGCTACACCTTC	NA	TRBV7-9	TRBJ1-2	NA
CSADRGSPLHF	TGCAGTGCTGACAGGGGTTCACCCCTCCACTTT	NA	TRBV20-1	TRBJ1-6	TRBD1
CSVGVRDTEAFF	TGCAGCGTTGGGGTAAGGGACACTGAAGCTTTCTTT	NA	TRBV29-1	TRBJ1-1	NA
CASSGEGYEAFF	TGTGCCAGCAGCGGTGAGGGATATGAAGCTTTCTTT	NA	TRBV7-9	TRBJ1-1	NA
CASSLARQVFHEQYF	TGTGCCAGCAGTTTAGCGCGTCAGGTTTTCCACGAGCAGTACTTC	NA	TRBV12-3/TRBV12-4	TRBJ2-7	NA
CASSLDAQGSAEQFF	TGTGCCAGCAGTTTAGATGCGCAGGGTTCTGCTGAGCAGTTCTTC	NA	TRBV12-3/TRBV12-4	TRBJ2-1	NA